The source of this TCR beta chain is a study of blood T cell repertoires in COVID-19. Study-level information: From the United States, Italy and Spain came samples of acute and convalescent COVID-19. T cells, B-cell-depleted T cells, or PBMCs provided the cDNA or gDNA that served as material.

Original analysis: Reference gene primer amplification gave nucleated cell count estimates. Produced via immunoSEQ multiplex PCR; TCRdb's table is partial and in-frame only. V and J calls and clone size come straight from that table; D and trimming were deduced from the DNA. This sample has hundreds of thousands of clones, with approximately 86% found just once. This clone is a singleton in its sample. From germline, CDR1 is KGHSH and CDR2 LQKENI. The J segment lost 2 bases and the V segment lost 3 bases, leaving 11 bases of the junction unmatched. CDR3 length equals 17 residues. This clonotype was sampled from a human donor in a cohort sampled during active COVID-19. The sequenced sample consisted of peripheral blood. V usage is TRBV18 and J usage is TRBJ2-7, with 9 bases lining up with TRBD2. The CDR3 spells CASSPGTSNGGAYEQYF. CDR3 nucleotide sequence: TGTGCCAGCTCACCTGGGACTAGCAATGGTGGGGCCTACGAGCAGTACTTC.